One sample yielded the 24 T cell receptor beta chains listed below, sequenced in a study of T-cell reconstitution after alpha-beta-depleted transplantation in children. The TCRbeta library was prepared with unique molecular identifiers. MiXCR, applied by TCRdb to the PCR reads, yields one record per CDR3 protein. The data show hundreds of thousands of distinct CDR3 sequences, under 14% seen once. The sample was peripheral blood, taken 180 days after TCRalphabeta/CD19-depleted stem cell transplant. The receptors here all came from a male patient between 2 and 15 years old who had a stem cell transplant for chronic granulomatous disease, so the T cells may come from the graft donor.

In this sample, this clonotype turned up a few times. The gene calls are TRBV20-1 and TRBJ2-5; 11 bases are shared with TRBD2. The CDR3 length is 19 residues. Germline loops: CDR1 DFQATT, CDR2 SNEGSKA (reference sequence). Trimming cost V 5 bases and J 4 bases; bases outside gene matches: 21. The CDR3 here is CSALPQPGLADLRGETQYF. CDR3 coding DNA: TGCAGTGCTCTTCCCCAACCGGGACTAGCGGATCTGAGGGGAGAGACCCAGTACTTC.

V usage is TRBV18 and J usage is TRBJ1-2; possible D gene TRBD1, 5 bases. The CDR3 length is 16 residues. The germline V gene encodes CDR1 KGHSH and CDR2 LQKENI. Trimming cost V 4 bases and J 3 bases, with 18 bases left between them. This CDR3 is CASSLSRAVWDYGYTF. DNA for the CDR3: TGTGCCAGCTCACTGTCCAGGGCGGTGTGGGACTATGGCTACACCTTC.

This clonotype showed up many times. The chain uses TRBV12-3 or TRBV12-4 and TRBJ2-7, with 7 bases matching TRBD2. The junction had 9 bases not matched to a gene; V was cut back by 6 bases and J by 1 base. The CDR3 contains 15 residues. The CDR3 bases are TGTGCCAGCAGCCCTATCCCGGGACTATCCTACGAGCAGTACTTC. It is translated as CASSPIPGLSYEQYF.

This clonotype occurred many times. The V and J genes are TRBV5-1 and TRBJ2-6, with D possibly being TRBD2 (5 bases). V shed 2 bases and J shed 0 bases, with 9 bases lying between them. The germline V gene encodes CDR1 SGHRS and CDR2 YFSETQ. This CDR3 is 16 amino acids long. The CDR3: CASSLGGFSGANVLTF. The DNA for the CDR3 is TGCGCCAGCAGCTTAGGAGGTTTCTCTGGGGCCAACGTCCTGACTTTC. The full variable domain, its missing parts supplied by reference TRBV5-1 and TRBJ2-6, is KAGVTQTPRYLIKTRGQQVTLSCSPISGHRSVSWYQQTPGQGLQFLFEYFSETQRNKGNFPGRFSGRQFSNSRSEMNVSTLELGDSALYLCASSLGGFSGANVLTFGAGSRLTVL.

This clonotype has ten or more counts. The chain has TRBV4-2 and TRBJ2-1; 7 positions agree with TRBD2. With 0 bases clipped from V and 6 bases from J, the junction kept 5 bases outside the gene matches. Germline V gene data show CDR1 as LGHNA and CDR2 as YNFKEQ. This CDR3 contains 15 residues. The CDR3 reads CASSQESGGGNEQFF. In DNA, the CDR3 is TGTGCCAGCAGCCAAGAGTCGGGAGGTGGCAATGAGCAGTTCTTC.

This clonotype was counted many times. The V gene is TRBV7-8, the J gene TRBJ1-1, with a tentative D call TRBD1 (5 bases). Per the germline V gene, CDR1 is SGHVS and CDR2 is FQNEAQ. This CDR3 spans 14 amino acids. V was trimmed by 0 bases and J by 7 bases, leaving 12 bases between them. Written as DNA, the CDR3 is TGTGCCAGCAGCTTAGCGGGTGGAGGGGATGAAGCTTTCTTT. Its translation: CASSLAGGGDEAFF. Supplemented by reference TRBV7-8 and TRBJ1-1, the full variable domain reads GAGVSQSPRYKVAKRGQDVALRCDPISGHVSLFWYQQALGQGPEFLTYFQNEAQLDKSGLPSDRFFAERPEGSVSTLKIQRTQQEDSAVYLCASSLAGGGDEAFFGQGTRLTVV.

This clonotype occurred many times. The rearrangement joins TRBV12-3 or TRBV12-4 to TRBJ2-2; the D gene could be TRBD1 or TRBD2 (6 bases each). V gave up 6 bases and J gave up 7 bases, with 12 bases separating them. This CDR3 has 13 residues. The CDR3 protein is CASSLQGGGELFF. Here the CDR3 DNA reads TGTGCCAGCAGCCTACAGGGAGGCGGGGAGCTGTTTTTT.

This clonotype was counted ten times or more. The chain joins TRBV4-2 to TRBJ2-3; 7 nucleotides line up with TRBD1. The junction had 6 bases not matched to a gene; V was cut back by 1 base and J by 5 bases. This CDR3 contains 15 residues. Germline CDR1 reads LGHNA; CDR2 reads YNFKEQ. The CDR3: CASSQARGGEDTQYF. In nucleotides, the CDR3 is TGTGCCAGCAGCCAAGCCAGAGGGGGCGAAGATACGCAGTATTTT.

In its sample, this clonotype was seen many times. The chain combines TRBV29-1 with TRBJ2-7, with 7 nucleotides matching TRBD2. There are 13 residues in the CDR3. In germline, CDR1 is SQVTM, CDR2 ANQGSEA. J gave up 5 bases and V 6 bases, and 10 bases lay outside the gene matches. CDR3 amino acids: CSVPMGGDHEQYF. The CDR3 bases are TGCAGCGTCCCAATGGGGGGGGACCACGAGCAGTACTTC.

This clonotype was found many times. The chain uses TRBV5-1 and TRBJ2-7; 10 positions agree with TRBD1. The V gene end was trimmed by 7 bases and the J gene end by 3 bases; junction bases not matched to a gene: 7. The CDR3 runs to 14 residues. Germline assignment: CDR1 SGHRS and CDR2 YFSETQ. The CDR3 DNA follows: TGCGCCAGCCGGGACAGGGGACAGGACTACGAGCAGTACTTC. This sequence encodes CASRDRGQDYEQYF.

This clonotype has a count of ten or more. This CDR3 reads CASSLSPSYPSGANVLTF. CDR3 in DNA: TGCGCCAGCAGCTTGTCTCCCAGCTACCCGTCTGGGGCCAACGTCCTGACTTTC. The chain combines TRBV5-1 with TRBJ2-6; D uncertain. The CDR3 is 18 residues long. The germline CDR1 and CDR2 sequences are SGHRS and YFSETQ. The germline V and J ends were trimmed by 1 base and 1 base, with 15 bases remaining between them.

This clonotype was detected many times. The chain is built from TRBV5-1 and TRBJ1-6; no reliable D call. The CDR3 runs 12 residues. Per the germline V gene, CDR1 is SGHRS and CDR2 is YFSETQ. Trimming shortened V by 4 bases and J by 7 bases, and 6 bases separated the two germline ends. CDR3 residues: CASSLENSPLHF. CDR3 DNA: TGCGCCAGCAGCCTCGAAAATTCACCCCTCCACTTT.

This clonotype was picked up a small number of times. The J gene is TRBJ2-2, the V gene TRBV19, with unresolved D. Germline V CDR1 and CDR2: LNHDA, SQIVND (reference sequence). This CDR3 has 12 amino acids. The germline V and J ends were trimmed by 6 bases and 8 bases, with 10 bases remaining between them. This CDR3 is CASRRASGELFF. In nucleotides, the CDR3 is TGTGCCAGTAGAAGGGCTTCGGGGGAGCTGTTTTTT. Full variable domain (rest looked up from reference TRBV19 and TRBJ2-2): DGGITQSPKYLFRKEGQNVTLSCEQNLNHDAMYWYRQDPGQGLRLIYYSQIVNDFQKGDIAEGYSVSREKKESFPLTVTSAQKNPTAFYLCASRRASGELFFGEGSRLTVL.

This clonotype was observed many times. The J gene is TRBJ2-6, the V gene TRBV19; D ambiguous. CDR3 length: 14 residues. Trimming took off 7 bases at V and 2 bases at J, with 9 bases between the two ends. Per the germline V gene, CDR1 is LNHDA and CDR2 is SQIVND (reference sequence). The CDR3: CASNSLAGANVLTF. For the CDR3, the DNA is TGTGCCAGTAATAGCCTCGCTGGGGCCAACGTCCTGACTTTC. Based on the CDR3 plus reference TRBV19 and TRBJ2-6, the full variable domain is DGGITQSPKYLFRKEGQNVTLSCEQNLNHDAMYWYRQDPGQGLRLIYYSQIVNDFQKGDIAEGYSVSREKKESFPLTVTSAQKNPTAFYLCASNSLAGANVLTFGAGSRLTVL.

Many counts were recorded for this clonotype. This rearrangement joins TRBV20-1 to TRBJ2-1; D unresolved. This CDR3 region has 14 residues. With 5 bases removed from V and 6 bases from J, the gap between germline ends came to 17 bases. Germline lookup yields CDR1 DFQATT and CDR2 SNEGSKA (reference sequence). CDR3 residues: CSAYPGGAGNEQFF. The DNA for the CDR3 is TGCAGTGCTTACCCGGGCGGCGCTGGCAATGAGCAGTTCTTC.

The sample holds many counts of this clonotype. The V gene is TRBV6-5, the J gene TRBJ2-7; weak D call: TRBD1 (5 bases). The CDR3 is made up of 16 amino acids. Germline V gene sequence: CDR1 MNHEY, CDR2 SVGAGI. Between the trimmed V and J ends, which lost 6 bases and 6 bases, there was a span of 24 bases. CDR3 amino acids: CASRTQGNGPLGEQYF. DNA for the CDR3: TGTGCCAGCAGAACTCAGGGTAACGGTCCTTTAGGCGAGCAGTACTTC.

This chain links TRBV15 with TRBJ2-3; D ambiguous. Germline V gives CDR1 LNHNV, CDR2 YYDKDF (reference sequence). V was clipped by 3 bases and J by 1 base, with 11 bases between them. The CDR3 runs to 15 residues. DNA of the CDR3: TGTGCCACCAGCAGTTGGGGTCCTGGCACAGATACGCAGTATTTT. Translation gives CATSSWGPGTDTQYF.

There are many counts of this clonotype. The chain has TRBV5-1 and TRBJ2-1, with 10 bases aligning to TRBD1. Looked up from germline, CDR1 is SGHRS and CDR2 is YFSETQ. J gave up 8 bases and V 0 bases, and 8 bases lay outside the gene matches. The CDR3 runs 16 residues. This CDR3 reads CASSLAGTGEFYEQFF. CDR3 sequence (DNA): TGCGCCAGCAGCTTGGCCGGGACAGGGGAATTCTATGAGCAGTTCTTC.

The sample holds a few counts of this clonotype. V usage is TRBV20-1 and J usage is TRBJ1-1, with D possibly TRBD1 on 6 matching bases. The CDR3 runs to 13 residues. Trimming shortened V by 6 bases and J by 4 bases, and 15 bases separated the two germline ends. Germline CDR1 and CDR2: DFQATT and SNEGSKA (reference sequence). The CDR3 sequence is CSARRGAATEAFF. CDR3 bases: TGCAGTGCCAGACGGGGGGCCGCCACTGAAGCTTTCTTT.

This clonotype was detected many times. The V gene is TRBV20-1, the J gene TRBJ2-5; 9 positions agree with TRBD2. CDR1 DFQATT and CDR2 SNEGSKA come from the germline V gene (reference sequence). The CDR3 is 18 residues long. V gave up 3 bases and J gave up 2 bases; unmatched junction bases: 16. The CDR3 sequence is CSARKNRVLAGRQETQYF. The CDR3, as DNA: TGCAGTGCTAGGAAAAACAGGGTTCTAGCGGGACGGCAAGAGACCCAGTACTTC.

This clonotype was picked up many times. This chain links TRBV20-1 with TRBJ2-7; D gene unclear. The germline CDR1 and CDR2 sequences are DFQATT and SNEGSKA (reference sequence). Trimming took off 3 bases at V and 3 bases at J, with 9 bases between the two ends. The CDR3 runs 12 residues. CDR3 loop: CSASLHFYEQYF. The CDR3 DNA reads as TGCAGTGCTAGCCTGCATTTCTACGAGCAGTACTTC.

At least ten counts were recorded for this clonotype. The genes are TRBV18 and TRBJ1-4; D remains unclear. V gave up 6 bases and J gave up 6 bases, with 17 bases separating them. This CDR3 region has 15 residues. The germline V gene has CDR1 KGHSH and CDR2 LQKENI. This CDR3 is CASSPLPDFDEKLFF. CDR3 coding DNA: TGTGCCAGCTCGCCTTTGCCAGATTTCGATGAAAAACTGTTTTTT.

This clonotype was detected only a few times. The chain is built from TRBV12-3 or TRBV12-4 and TRBJ1-1, with D unresolved. V lost 1 base to trimming and J lost 0 bases, with 9 bases between them. The CDR3 loop spans 15 amino acids. The CDR3 DNA follows: TGTGCCAGCAGTTTAGTAAGACATATGAACACTGAAGCTTTCTTT. This codes for CASSLVRHMNTEAFF.

This clonotype was observed at least ten times. The chain recombines TRBV5-4 with TRBJ2-1; D gene uncertain. The CDR3 covers 14 residues. V lost 3 bases and J 5 bases, leaving 12 bases between the germline ends. Germline V lookup: CDR1 SGHNT, CDR2 YYREEE (reference sequence). CDR3 sequence (DNA): TGTGCCAGCAGCTCGACTGACTCTCACAATGAGCAGTTCTTC. Encoded protein: CASSSTDSHNEQFF.